Sequencing of this TCR beta chain was carried out in a study of OX40 agonist ivuxolimab in advanced cancers. Looking at the study overall: Patients received intravenous ivuxolimab every 2 weeks at 0.01 to 10 mg/kg. Partial responses were observed in three patients, of whom one had hepatocellular carcinoma and two had cutaneous melanoma. Study-level findings and limits: Blood T cells, both CD4+ and CD8+, expanded clonally by week 6 at 0.1 to 3.0 mg/kg.

TCRdb's table, derived via immunoSEQ multiplex PCR, lists solely in-frame clones and lacks some. The sample has around 50,000 clones; about 81% are singletons. Blood samples were obtained at baseline, cycle 4 day 1, and cycle 7 day 1. CDR3 size: 14 residues. The ends were cut back, 0 bases at V and 6 bases at J, with 9 bases in the middle. Per germline, CDR1 SGDLS and CDR2 YYNGEE. Concerning this clone itself: The antigen is undetermined.

The sequence was obtained from an adult with an advanced solid tumor such as melanoma, head and neck, liver or kidney cancer. The sequencing used CD4+ or CD8+ T cells sorted from blood, collected in a trial of the OX40 agonist ivuxolimab. The V call is TRBV9, the J call TRBJ1-4; D is ambiguous. In DNA form, the CDR3 reads TGTGCCAGCAGCGTAGACTCGGTGGATGAAAAACTGTTTTTT. Residues: CASSVDSVDEKLFF.